This is a list of T cell receptor beta chains from one sample in a study of blood T cell repertoires in COVID-19. Only in-frame clones appear in the TCRdb table, and some are missing; sequencing was by immunoSEQ multiplex PCR. This sample has some 240,000 clones; 85% occur once, and the top ten carry more than 2%. Input material: peripheral blood. Source of these receptors: a woman in her 70s with COVID-19, enrolled during active disease. CDR3s include the opening cysteine and the closing phenylalanine or tryptophan. A D gene is named only where the DNA matches it firmly. Clone size is given for some rows only: seen once, a few or many times, or a class if the clone is expanded.

TRBV27	TRBD1	TRBJ2-1	-	15	CASSLGQRSYNEQFF	TGTGCCAGCAGTTTGGGACAGCGCTCCTACAATGAGCAGTTCTTC
TRBV6-5	-	TRBJ1-5	-	14	CASRPGGVYEPQHF	TGTGCCAGCAGGCCCGGGGGAGTATACGAGCCCCAGCATTTT
TRBV7-2	-	TRBJ1-2	-	14	CASSRDFQADGYTF	TGTGCCAGCAGCCGGGATTTCCAAGCCGATGGCTACACCTTC
TRBV12-3/TRBV12-4	-	TRBJ1-5	-	13	CASSSYLDQPQHF	TGTGCCAGCAGTTCCTACCTGGATCAGCCCCAGCATTTT
TRBV7-8	-	TRBJ1-4	once	12	CASSPSNEKLFF	TGTGCCAGCAGCCCCAGTAATGAAAAACTGTTTTTT
TRBV5-4	-	TRBJ2-2	-	13	CASSPQGPGELFF	TGTGCCAGCAGCCCCCAGGGGCCCGGGGAGCTGTTTTTT
TRBV19	TRBD2	TRBJ2-2	-	21	CASRGGRQLAGHRRGTGELFF	TGTGCCAGTAGGGGGGGCCGGCAACTAGCGGGCCATAGGCGAGGCACCGGGGAGCTGTTTTTT
TRBV4-1	TRBD1	TRBJ2-7	few	13	CASSPGQGSEQYF	TGCGCCAGCAGCCCCGGACAGGGTTCCGAGCAGTACTTC
TRBV15	-	TRBJ1-2	-	15	CATSKHQGLFYGYTF	TGTGCCACCAGCAAGCACCAGGGACTTTTCTATGGCTACACCTTC
TRBV11-1	-	TRBJ2-1	-	12	CASSFRGNEQFF	TGTGCCAGCAGCTTTCGCGGGAATGAGCAGTTCTTC
TRBV7-9	TRBD2	TRBJ2-5	once	17	CASSPLASGRALETQYF	TGTGCCAGCAGCCCGCTGGCTAGCGGGAGGGCCCTGGAGACCCAGTACTTC
TRBV5-5	-	TRBJ1-6	-	15	CASTSLGLGRSPLHF	TGTGCCAGCACCTCCCTTGGGCTCGGGAGATCACCCCTCCACTTT
TRBV25-1	-	TRBJ1-5	once	14	CASSEIRSNQPQHF	TGTGCCAGCAGTGAAATCAGGAGCAATCAGCCCCAGCATTTT
TRBV7-2	-	TRBJ2-3	-	13	CASAKRVPDTQYF	TGTGCCAGCGCGAAGAGGGTCCCAGATACGCAGTATTTT
TRBV11-2	TRBD1	TRBJ1-2	-	15	CASRPTGPSSYGYTF	TGTGCCAGCAGACCGACAGGGCCTTCCAGCTATGGCTACACCTTC
TRBV30	TRBD1	TRBJ1-5	-	15	CAWSVQGALSQPQHF	TGTGCCTGGAGTGTACAGGGGGCTTTGTCCCAGCCCCAGCATTTT
TRBV5-1	TRBD2	TRBJ2-5	-	14	CASSIGTIVETQYF	TGCGCCAGCAGCATCGGGACTATCGTAGAGACCCAGTACTTC
TRBV19	-	TRBJ1-2	-	12	CASSTNNYGYTF	TGTGCCAGTAGTACAAATAACTATGGCTACACCTTC
TRBV5-1	-	TRBJ2-3	-	17	CASVGEGLATSTDTQYF	TGCGCCAGCGTAGGTGAGGGGCTAGCGACTAGCACAGATACGCAGTATTTT
TRBV7-2	-	TRBJ1-3	many	15	CASSLFVGPGNTIYF	TGTGCCAGCAGCTTATTTGTGGGGCCTGGAAACACCATATATTTT
TRBV5-4	TRBD2	TRBJ2-7	-	15	CASSYGLAVGYEQYF	TGTGCCAGCAGCTACGGACTAGCGGTAGGTTATGAGCAGTACTTC
TRBV7-2	TRBD1	TRBJ1-3	-	14	CASTTGLSGNTIYF	TGTGCCAGCACGACAGGGCTCTCTGGAAACACCATATATTTT
TRBV6-2/TRBV6-3	TRBD1	TRBJ1-2	-	14	CASSPDRENYGYTF	TGTGCCAGCAGTCCGGACAGGGAAAACTATGGCTACACCTTC
TRBV3-1/TRBV3-2	-	TRBJ1-1	-	16	CASSPQDQRGRTEAFF	TGTGCCAGCAGCCCCCAGGATCAGCGGGGGAGAACTGAAGCTTTCTTT
TRBV2	TRBD1	TRBJ2-7	-	15	CASSAGQLDSYEQYF	TGTGCCAGCAGTGCGGGACAGTTAGACTCCTACGAGCAGTACTTC
TRBV7-2	TRBD2	TRBJ2-5	-	14	CASSLGPSGETQYF	TGTGCCAGCAGCTTGGGGCCTAGCGGGGAGACCCAGTACTTC
TRBV29-1	-	TRBJ1-1	-	11	CSMTENTEAFF	TGCAGCATGACAGAGAACACTGAAGCTTTCTTT
TRBV6-2/TRBV6-3	-	TRBJ1-6	-	15	CASSYGAVGYSPLHF	TGTGCCAGCAGTTATGGGGCGGTGGGCTATTCACCCCTCCACTTT
TRBV6-4	-	TRBJ2-1	-	14	CASSAPTEYNEQFF	TGTGCCAGCAGTGCCCCGACAGAGTACAATGAGCAGTTCTTC
TRBV19	TRBD1	TRBJ2-1	-	14	CASSVGQDYNEQFF	TGTGCCAGTAGTGTGGGACAGGACTACAATGAGCAGTTCTTC
TRBV14	TRBD1	TRBJ1-6	-	19	CASSQPQGTGVSYNSPLHF	TGTGCCAGCAGCCAGCCCCAGGGGACAGGGGTTTCCTATAATTCACCCCTCCACTTT
TRBV6-2/TRBV6-3	-	TRBJ1-2	-	13	CASSYDSNYGYTF	TGTGCCAGCAGTTACGACTCTAACTATGGCTACACCTTC
TRBV5-4	TRBD1	TRBJ1-2	-	15	CASSGNTGAGRGYTF	TGTGCCAGCAGCGGGAACACAGGGGCTGGTAGAGGCTACACCTTC
TRBV19	TRBD2	TRBJ2-2	-	15	CASSIFAREGGELFF	TGTGCCAGTAGTATCTTCGCCAGGGAGGGCGGGGAGCTGTTTTTT
TRBV5-5	-	TRBJ1-4	-	15	CASSLGPIESEKLFF	TGTGCCAGCAGCCTTGGGCCCATCGAGAGCGAAAAACTGTTTTTT
TRBV7-2	TRBD2	TRBJ2-1	-	16	CASSLYSLAENNEQFF	TGTGCCAGCAGCTTATACTCACTAGCGGAAAACAATGAGCAGTTCTTC
TRBV4-1	TRBD1	TRBJ1-2	-	16	CASTTTGGPSNYGYTF	TGCGCCAGTACAACGACAGGGGGACCTTCTAACTATGGCTACACCTTC
TRBV5-1	-	TRBJ1-6	few	14	CASRSGADDSPLHF	TGCGCCAGCAGATCTGGGGCGGACGATTCACCCCTCCACTTT
TRBV7-9	TRBD1	TRBJ2-7	-	15	CASSLGDRESDEQYF	TGTGCCAGCAGCTTAGGTGACAGGGAGTCCGACGAGCAGTACTTC
TRBV27	TRBD2	TRBJ2-5	-	17	CASSFKGVGTRKETQYF	TGTGCCAGCAGTTTTAAGGGGGTCGGGACTAGGAAAGAGACCCAGTACTTC
TRBV24-1	TRBD1	TRBJ2-3	-	17	CATSEPPGTGVLRTQYF	TGTGCCACCAGTGAACCCCCCGGGACAGGGGTCCTCAGAACGCAGTATTTT
TRBV2	-	TRBJ1-1	-	13	CASSDPRETEAFF	TGTGCCAGCAGTGACCCACGAGAGACTGAAGCTTTCTTT
TRBV24-1	-	TRBJ2-1	-	18	CATSDPYLRGTTYNEQFF	TGTGCCACCAGTGATCCCTACCTAAGAGGGACAACCTACAATGAGCAGTTCTTC
TRBV7-2	TRBD1	TRBJ2-7	-	16	CASSLASTGYTYEQYF	TGTGCCAGCAGCTTAGCTTCGACAGGGTACACCTACGAGCAGTACTTC
TRBV7-9	-	TRBJ2-1	-	14	CASSLLGGGNEQFF	TGTGCCAGCAGCTTACTTGGGGGAGGCAATGAGCAGTTCTTC
TRBV5-6	-	TRBJ1-5	-	15	CASSGGPGSNQPQHF	TGTGCCAGCAGCGGGGGCCCGGGGAGCAATCAGCCCCAGCATTTT
TRBV9	TRBD1	TRBJ1-2	-	17	CASSVDRSRGLEYGYTF	TGTGCCAGCAGCGTAGATCGATCGAGGGGGCTAGAATATGGCTACACCTTC
TRBV7-9	-	TRBJ1-3	-	16	CASSLDRGTSGNTIYF	TGTGCCAGCAGCCTAGACCGGGGAACCTCTGGAAACACCATATATTTT
TRBV6-2/TRBV6-3	TRBD1	TRBJ1-2	-	14	CASSYGTANYGYTF	TGTGCCAGCAGTTATGGGACAGCAAACTATGGCTACACCTTC
TRBV19	-	TRBJ1-5	-	15	CASIPTTARNQPQHF	TGTGCCAGTATCCCGACGACAGCCAGAAATCAGCCCCAGCATTTT